A selection of T cell receptor beta chains follows, all from one sample in a study of T cell repertoires in cytomegalovirus infection. TCRdb processed the reads anew with MiXCR; each CDR3 protein has one entry. Among about 740,000 distinct CDR3 sequences listed, around 35% were seen once. Which antigens these TCRs recognize remains unknown. This sample comprised cultured PBMCs, obtained from culture after CMV antigen stimulation. All receptors come from a human donor in good health (CMV status not recorded). Some clones in this sample may be carry-over from other donors' samples. CDR3s include the opening cysteine and the closing phenylalanine or tryptophan. A D gene is named only where the DNA matches it firmly. Size is stated for part of the rows, as once, few or many counts, or as a class when the clone is expanded.

D	size	V	J	CDR3	DNA
.	.	TRBV7-9	TRBJ2-1	CASTWGSGTYNEQFF	TGTGCCAGCACCTGGGGTAGCGGCACCTACAATGAGCAGTTCTTC
.	few	TRBV6-2/TRBV6-3	TRBJ1-2	CASSYSITNYGYTF	TGTGCCAGCAGTTACTCGATCACCAACTATGGCTACACCTTC
.	many	TRBV7-2	TRBJ2-1	CASSLGGLAYNEQFF	TGTGCCAGCAGCTTAGGGGGACTCGCCTACAATGAGCAGTTCTTC
.	few	TRBV12-3/TRBV12-4	TRBJ1-1	CASSRNRENTEAFF	TGTGCCAGCAGCCGTAACAGGGAGAACACTGAAGCTTTCTTT
.	.	TRBV7-2	TRBJ1-2	CASSLVGGGSGYTF	TGTGCCAGCAGCTTAGTTGGGGGGGGGAGTGGCTACACCTTC
.	.	TRBV6-6	TRBJ1-1	CASSYRLNTEAFF	TGTGCCAGCAGTTACCGATTGAACACTGAAGCTTTCTTT
TRBD1	many	TRBV7-2	TRBJ1-2	CASSLRQGAYGYTF	TGTGCCAGCAGCCTACGACAGGGGGCGTATGGCTACACCTTC
.	few	TRBV12-3/TRBV12-4	TRBJ2-7	CASSFTQSSYEQYF	TGTGCCAGCAGTTTTACGCAGAGCTCCTACGAGCAGTACTTC
.	.	TRBV6-1	TRBJ2-7	CASSEDETTTDEQYF	TGTGCCAGCAGTGAAGATGAAACAACGACGGACGAGCAGTACTTC
TRBD2	.	TRBV4-2	TRBJ2-2	CASSQAGGLGELFF	TGTGCCAGCAGCCAAGCGGGGGGGCTCGGGGAGCTGTTTTTT
.	.	TRBV7-4	TRBJ2-1	CASSLSERVGNEQFF	TGTGCCAGCAGCTTATCCGAGAGAGTGGGGAATGAGCAGTTCTTC
.	few	TRBV19	TRBJ1-4	CASRPRQGLRTNEKLFF	TGTGCCAGTAGGCCCAGGCAGGGATTAAGAACTAATGAAAAACTGTTTTTT
TRBD1	.	TRBV29-1	TRBJ1-1	CSVGTGWNAEAFF	TGCAGCGTGGGGACAGGGTGGAACGCTGAAGCTTTCTTT
.	few	TRBV19	TRBJ2-1	CASSRVAGDEQFF	TGTGCCAGTAGCAGGGTGGCGGGCGATGAGCAGTTCTTC
TRBD2	.	TRBV4-1	TRBJ2-1	CASSHTGTSGGPYNEQFF	TGCGCCAGCAGCCACACCGGGACTAGCGGAGGACCCTACAATGAGCAGTTCTTC
TRBD1	.	TRBV29-1	TRBJ1-1	CSVRAAGQGTEAFF	TGCAGCGTTCGGGCCGCGGGACAGGGCACTGAAGCTTTCTTT
.	.	TRBV6-2/TRBV6-3	TRBJ2-3	CASSYDYTQYF	TGTGCCAGCAGTTACGACTATACGCAGTATTTT
TRBD2	.	TRBV2	TRBJ2-5	CARTGTSGGWYQETQYF	TGTGCCAGAACCGGGACTAGCGGGGGCTGGTACCAAGAGACCCAGTACTTC
.	many	TRBV7-2	TRBJ2-3	CASSNRPPDTQYF	TGTGCCAGCAGCAACCGACCCCCGGATACGCAGTATTTT
TRBD2	many	TRBV7-2	TRBJ2-1	CASSPRPSGFYNEQFF	TGTGCCAGCAGCCCCCGACCTAGCGGCTTCTACAATGAGCAGTTCTTC
.	.	TRBV19	TRBJ2-1	CASTNTRGKAYNEQFF	TGTGCCAGTACCAATACTAGGGGGAAGGCCTACAATGAGCAGTTCTTC
.	many	TRBV12-3/TRBV12-4	TRBJ2-1	CASRPGTDHNEQFF	TGTGCCAGCAGACCCGGGACCGACCACAATGAGCAGTTCTTC
.	.	TRBV12-3/TRBV12-4	TRBJ2-5	CASSPRGGAVEETQYF	TGTGCCAGCAGTCCCCGTGGGGGGGCGGTCGAAGAGACCCAGTACTTC
.	.	TRBV9	TRBJ2-1	CASSWGHQNNEQFF	TGTGCCAGCAGCTGGGGACACCAGAACAATGAGCAGTTCTTC
.	.	TRBV6-2/TRBV6-3	TRBJ1-1	CASSYPGWTEAFF	TGTGCCAGCAGTTACCCCGGGTGGACTGAAGCTTTCTTT
TRBD1	many	TRBV7-8	TRBJ1-4	CASSEDRGEKLFF	TGTGCCAGCAGCGAAGACAGGGGGGAAAAACTGTTTTTT
.	few	TRBV7-2	TRBJ2-7	CASSLMGGAPYEQYF	TGTGCCAGCAGCTTAATGGGGGGGGCCCCCTACGAGCAGTACTTC
TRBD1	.	TRBV4-2	TRBJ1-3	CASNQEGARGNTIYF	TGTGCCAGCAACCAAGAGGGGGCGCGTGGAAACACCATATATTTC
TRBD2	.	TRBV20-1	TRBJ2-5	CSAATTTSGQETQYF	TGCAGTGCCGCTACTACGACTAGCGGACAAGAGACCCAGTACTTC
.	.	TRBV6-2/TRBV6-3	TRBJ1-1	CASSQVLDFEAFF	TGTGCCAGCAGTCAAGTCCTAGACTTTGAAGCTTTCTTT
.	many	TRBV7-8	TRBJ2-1	CASSLVVGHNEQFF	TGTGCCAGCAGCTTAGTCGTCGGCCACAATGAGCAGTTCTTC
TRBD1	.	TRBV6-1	TRBJ2-3	CASSKGQGTDTQYF	TGTGCCAGCAGCAAAGGACAGGGGACAGATACGCAGTATTTT
.	.	TRBV12-3/TRBV12-4	TRBJ2-3	CASSGVRVGDTDTQYF	TGTGCCAGCAGCGGCGTGCGCGTAGGCGACACAGATACGCAGTATTTT
TRBD1	many	TRBV7-9	TRBJ2-7	CASSSGQGYYEQYF	TGTGCCAGCAGCTCGGGACAGGGTTACTACGAGCAGTACTTC
.	few	TRBV2	TRBJ2-3	CASRPGPTHDTQYF	TGTGCCAGTAGACCGGGACCCACCCACGATACGCAGTATTTT
.	.	TRBV7-2	TRBJ2-1	CASSRLGSYNEQFF	TGTGCCAGCAGCAGACTAGGGAGCTACAATGAGCAGTTCTTC
.	.	TRBV10-3	TRBJ2-3	CASSTTALGSDTQYF	TGTGCCAGCTCCACTACCGCACTAGGATCAGATACGCAGTATTTT
TRBD2	few	TRBV12-3/TRBV12-4	TRBJ2-7	CASSRATSAGEQYF	TGTGCCAGCAGCCGCGCGACTAGCGCTGGGGAGCAGTACTTC
TRBD1	few	TRBV15	TRBJ1-1	CATSGRDSKFTEAFF	TGTGCCACCAGCGGTCGGGACAGCAAGTTCACTGAAGCTTTCTTT
TRBD2	few	TRBV15	TRBJ2-1	CATSRDRASGNEQFF	TGTGCCACCAGCAGAGATCGGGCTAGCGGGAATGAGCAGTTCTTC